The T cell receptor (beta chain) described here comes from a study of T-cell reconstitution after alpha-beta-depleted transplantation in children. In this sample, this clonotype turned up a few times. Its antigen is still unknown. Germline CDR1 is SGHNT and CDR2 is YENEEA. CDR3 length: 19 residues. Trimming cost V 2 bases and J 2 bases; bases outside gene matches: 15. It was with unique molecular identifiers that the TCRbeta library was prepared. TCRdb re-called the PCR reads with MiXCR, one entry per CDR3 protein. The data hold 700,000 to 950,000 distinct CDR3 sequences, with about 15% observed a single time. General study findings and limits: Several hundred expanded graft clones reportedly gave rise to the alpha-beta T cells present about two months after transplant. The authors attributed T-cell counts and diversity one year after transplant mostly to newly produced T cells. Elevated TCRbeta diversity at day 60 was traced, in some patients, to surviving recipient T cells and thymic progenitors.

The chain links TRBV11-3 to TRBJ2-1; 7 bases are shared with TRBD2. This material consisted of PBMCs, mostly from graft donor cells, taken 360 days after TCRalphabeta/CD19-depleted stem cell transplant. The TCR comes from a male patient aged 10-17 years who had a stem cell transplant for acute lymphoblastic leukemia, so the T cells may come from the graft donor. The CDR3 DNA reads as TGTGCCAGCAGCTTATCCTTTAGTTGGGAGGGCGGAACCTACAATGAGCAGTTCTTC. Protein: CASSLSFSWEGGTYNEQFF. The full variable domain, its missing parts supplied by reference TRBV11-3 and TRBJ2-1, is EAGVVQSPRYKIIEKKQPVAFWCNPISGHNTLYWYLQNLGQGPELLIRYENEEAVDDSQLPKDRFSAERLKGVDSTLKIQPAELGDSAVYLCASSLSFSWEGGTYNEQFFGPGTRLTVL.